This T cell receptor (beta chain) originates from a study of blood T cell repertoires in COVID-19. Study-wide context: The United States, Italy and Spain were the sources of the acute and convalescent COVID-19 samples. T cells, B-cell-depleted T cells, or PBMCs provided the cDNA or gDNA that served as material.

Across over 20 US areas, participants ranged in age from about 18 to 100 years. Among Cohort 3 donors, those recovered had two negative PCRs, clearance, or symptom resolution. CDR3 length: 12 residues. Trimming took 6 bases from V and 13 from J, leaving 13 bases between them. Here immunoSEQ multiplex PCR was the method, and the copy in TCRdb shows in-frame clones only, minus some. The sample contains 150,000 to 200,000 clones, 88% of which appear only once. The genes are TRBV12-3 or TRBV12-4 and TRBJ1-6; D remains ambiguous. Sequencing input: PBMCs or T cells enriched from blood (not recorded which). The clonotype was recovered from a woman between 18 and 30 years old who had recovered from COVID-19. The chain's CDR3 is CASSEGGIPLHF. CDR3 bases: TGTGCCAGCAGCGAGGGAGGAATTCCCCTCCACTTT.